Below are 22 T cell receptor beta chains sequenced from a single sample in a study of metastatic and nonmetastatic thyroid tumors (dated by TCRdb to 2019 to 2021). Libraries were prepared through PCR. Sequencing instrument: Illumina HiSeq 4000. TCRdb took the public reads, trimmed them with fastp at Q25, ran MiXCR for clone calling and kept in-frame beta chains. This sample has about 32,000 clones in its table, and around a fifth of those were observed once. 6.5% to 8% of the sample rests with the top ten. No treatment had been received by any patient before thyroid surgery. The specimen sequenced was blood. Receptors were obtained from a female donor with papillary thyroid cancer or a benign thyroid nodule (not recorded which). Some clones in this sample may be carry-over from other donors' samples.

This clone has at least ten counts. The chain uses TRBV6-1 and TRBJ1-3; D remains unclear. This CDR3 is 15 amino acids long. V lost 0 bases, J lost 0 bases, and 6 bases lay in between. Looked up from germline, CDR1 is MNHNS and CDR2 is SASEGT. In nucleotides, the CDR3 is TGTGCCAGCAGTGAAGCGGCAGGCTCTGGAAACACCATATATTTT. This gives the protein CASSEAAGSGNTIYF.

This clone was found a few times. V gene TRBV12-3 or TRBV12-4 combines with J gene TRBJ1-2; TRBD1 matches at 7 bases. CDR3 length equals 13 residues. V lost 5 bases and J lost 8; bases outside the gene matches: 8. The CDR3, as DNA: TGTGCCAGCAGTCAAACAGGGGCGGGCGGCTACACCTTC. This gives the protein CASSQTGAGGYTF.

The rearrangement links TRBV4-2 to TRBJ2-3; TRBD2 matches at 8 bases. CDR1 is LGHNA, CDR2 YNFKEQ, per germline. V lost 0 bases and J lost 3; bases outside the gene matches: 2. This CDR3 has 15 residues. CDR3 bases: TGTGCCAGCAGCCAAGACTTAGCGGGGACAGATACGCAGTATTTT. Translated, it gives CASSQDLAGTDTQYF.

The chain carries TRBV6-2 or TRBV6-3 and TRBJ2-7; either TRBD1 or TRBD2 may supply D (5 bases each). V shed 0 bases and J shed 5 bases, with 14 bases lying between them. Germline CDR1 MNHEY, CDR2 SVGEGT. CDR3 length equals 15 residues. CDR3 sequence reads: CASSYSGRGTNEQYF. DNA for the CDR3: TGTGCCAGCAGTTACTCGGGACGAGGGACCAACGAGCAGTACTTC.

This clone was observed a few times. The chain employs TRBV6-1 and TRBJ2-7; 9 bases agree with TRBD2. Germline V lookup: CDR1 MNHNS, CDR2 SASEGT. The trim removed 6 bases at V and 3 bases at J, leaving 12 bases unmatched. This CDR3 spans 16 amino acids. CDR3 amino acids: CASSLSGGDLGYEQYF. Written as DNA, the CDR3 is TGTGCCAGCAGCCTTAGCGGGGGCGATCTCGGCTACGAGCAGTACTTC.

A single count supports this clone. The gene calls are TRBV20-1 and TRBJ2-2; TRBD1 is a possible D gene (7 bases). The length of the CDR3 is 14 residues. Germline V lookup: CDR1 DFQATT, CDR2 SNEGSKA (reference sequence). The germline V and J ends were trimmed by 6 bases and 6 bases, with 17 bases remaining between them. The CDR3 nucleotides are TGCAGTGCGCCGTCCAGGGGGAGGTCCGGGGAGCTGTTTTTT. Its protein is CSAPSRGRSGELFF.

This clone was seen at least ten times. The V call is TRBV9, the J call TRBJ2-7; either TRBD1 or TRBD2 may supply D (5 bases each). This CDR3 is built from 14 residues. The ends were cut back, 2 bases at V and 2 bases at J, with 11 bases in the middle. The germline gives CDR1 SGDLS, CDR2 YYNGEE. The CDR3 bases are TGTGCCAGCAGCGTGGGGACGGGGACCTACGAGCAGTACTTC. The encoded protein is CASSVGTGTYEQYF.

At least ten counts were recorded for this clone. The CDR3 nucleotides read TGTGCCAGCAGCCTGAGAGGCCGCGGGATAAACAATGAGCAGTTCTTC. It codes for CASSLRGRGINNEQFF. The rearrangement links TRBV3-1 to TRBJ2-1; maybe TRBD2 (6 bases). V dropped 4 bases and J dropped 5 bases, with 18 bases sitting between them. This CDR3 has 16 amino acids. Germline V gene lookup returns CDR1 LGHDT and CDR2 YNNKEL (reference sequence).

This clone occurred many times. A much more abundant neighbour one base away suggests this may be a read error. J is TRBJ2-5 and V is TRBV12-3 or TRBV12-4; D possibly uses TRBD1 or TRBD2 (5 bases each). The CDR3 length is 14 residues. CDR3 protein: CASSPTGTEEIQYF. The CDR3 coding sequence is TGTGCCAGCAGTCCCACCGGGACGGAAGAGATCCAGTACTTC.

The chain couples TRBV30 to TRBJ1-2; D remains unclear. Germline V CDR1 and CDR2: GTSNPN, SVGIG (reference sequence). Trimming cost V 4 bases and J 6 bases, with 3 bases left between them. CDR3 size: 9 residues. This CDR3 is CAWTDGYTF. CDR3 bases: TGTGCCTGGACCGATGGCTACACCTTC.

This clone occurred many times. The V call is TRBV20-1, the J call TRBJ1-6; D remains ambiguous. CDR3 size: 12 residues. Germline V gives CDR1 DFQATT, CDR2 SNEGSKA (reference sequence). CDR3: CRERSYNSPLHF. The CDR3 DNA reads TGCCGGGAGCGCTCCTATAATTCACCCCTCCACTTT.

This clone was seen repeatedly, ten times or more. CDR3 nucleotides: TGCAGTGCTAGGGGTCTCGGGGGGCAGTCAGGTGAGCAGTTCTTC. Encoded protein: CSARGLGGQSGEQFF. This sequence joins TRBV20-1 and TRBJ2-1; D possibly corresponds to TRBD2 (7 bases). Trimming took off 3 bases at V and 9 bases at J, with 21 bases between the two ends. Germline V gene lookup returns CDR1 DFQATT and CDR2 SNEGSKA (reference sequence). The length of the CDR3 is 15 residues.

At least ten counts were recorded for this clone. The V call is TRBV28, the J call TRBJ1-5, with D tentatively TRBD1 (5 bases). From germline, CDR1 is MDHEN and CDR2 SYDVKM. V was trimmed by 8 bases and J by 2 bases, leaving 7 bases between them. The CDR3 runs to 12 residues. As DNA, the CDR3 is TGTGCCAGCGGGGGAGGCAATCAGCCCCAGCATTTT. Amino acid sequence: CASGGGNQPQHF.

The chain carries TRBV20-1 and TRBJ2-3, with 8 nucleotides matching TRBD2. V trimming: 1 base; J trimming: 3 bases; junction bases outside the gene matches: 9. The germline V gene encodes CDR1 DFQATT and CDR2 SNEGSKA (reference sequence). This CDR3 has 16 residues. CDR3 DNA: TGCAGTGCTAGAGGCATACCGGGACTAGTTACAGATACGCAGTATTTT. This encodes CSARGIPGLVTDTQYF.

Concerning this clone: One junction end disagrees with the germline gene, perhaps due to a read error. This rearrangement joins TRBV11-1 to TRBJ1-1; D gene uncertain. This CDR3 has 16 amino acids. In germline, CDR1 is SGHAT, CDR2 FQDESV (reference sequence). The CDR3 sequence is CVSSLSALWPAPKAFF. CDR3 nucleotide sequence: TGTGTCAGCAGCTTATCAGCTCTGTGGCCAGCCCCTAAAGCTTTCTTT.

This clone appeared a few times. V gene TRBV2 combines with J gene TRBJ1-1; no firm D call. Germline V gene lookup returns CDR1 SNHLY and CDR2 FYNNEI. V lost 2 bases and J 0 bases, leaving 4 bases between the germline ends. The CDR3 is 13 amino acids. The CDR3 sequence is CASSEMMNTEAFF. The CDR3, as DNA: TGTGCCAGCAGTGAAATGATGAACACTGAAGCTTTCTTT.

This clone was seen many times. The chain joins TRBV20-1 to TRBJ1-3, with no clear D. Trimming took off 3 bases at V and 4 bases at J, with 13 bases between the two ends. CDR1 is DFQATT and CDR2 is SNEGSKA in the germline V gene (reference sequence). The CDR3 is 14 amino acids. The CDR3 sequence is CSARGETRGNTIYF. The CDR3 region has the DNA TGCAGTGCTAGGGGAGAGACTCGCGGAAACACCATATATTTT.

Ten or more counts support this clone. The chain joins TRBV6-2 or TRBV6-3 to TRBJ2-5; 13 bases are shared with TRBD2. The CDR3 loop spans 14 amino acids. Germline CDR1 reads MNHEY; CDR2 reads SVGEGT. The ends lost 4 bases at V and 5 bases at J; junction bases unmatched: 1. The CDR3 DNA is TGTGCCAGCAGTTTACTAGCGGGGGGGGAGACCCAGTACTTC. Translating it yields CASSLLAGGETQYF.

This chain joins TRBV11-2 and TRBJ2-1; no clear D gene. CDR1 SGHAT and CDR2 FQNNGV come from the germline V gene. This CDR3 has 11 residues. V was cut by 5 bases and J by 9 bases, with 8 bases left in between. In nucleotides, the CDR3 is TGTGCCAGCAGCCATACGGGTGAGCAGTTCTTC. Its protein product is CASSHTGEQFF. Full variable domain (remainder filled in from reference TRBV11-2 and TRBJ2-1): EAGVAQSPRYKIIEKRQSVAFWCNPISGHATLYWYQQILGQGPKLLIQFQNNGVVDDSQLPKDRFSAERLKGVDSTLKIQPAKLEDSAVYLCASSHTGEQFFGPGTRLTVL.

The chain couples TRBV30 to TRBJ2-7, with no clear D. This CDR3 comprises 14 residues. Germline V gene sequence: CDR1 GTSNPN, CDR2 SVGIG (reference sequence). V was shortened by 0 bases and J by 5 bases, with 14 bases between the two germline ends. The DNA for the CDR3 is TGTGCCTGGAGTGTAGATGAACGGAATGACGAGCAGTACTTC. It is translated as CAWSVDERNDEQYF.

This clone was seen many times. The genes are TRBV5-1 and TRBJ2-3; 7 bases are a match to TRBD2. CDR1 SGHRS and CDR2 YFSETQ come from the germline V gene. V gave up 4 bases and J gave up 9 bases; unmatched junction bases: 20. The CDR3 is made up of 17 amino acids. CDR3 region: CASSTAERPPGGDTQYF. CDR3 bases: TGCGCCAGCAGCACCGCGGAGCGCCCCCCGGGGGGAGACACGCAGTATTTT.

This clone has a handful of counts. This rearrangement joins TRBV6-2 or TRBV6-3 to TRBJ1-3; tentative D call: TRBD1 (5 bases). V was pared by 0 bases and J by 0 bases, with 12 bases between. Per the germline V gene, CDR1 is MNHEY and CDR2 is SVGEGT. The CDR3 is made up of 17 amino acids. CDR3 sequence reads: CASSYSTSGLSGNTIYF. The CDR3 nucleotides read TGTGCCAGCAGTTACTCGACTTCAGGGCTCTCTGGAAACACCATATATTTT.